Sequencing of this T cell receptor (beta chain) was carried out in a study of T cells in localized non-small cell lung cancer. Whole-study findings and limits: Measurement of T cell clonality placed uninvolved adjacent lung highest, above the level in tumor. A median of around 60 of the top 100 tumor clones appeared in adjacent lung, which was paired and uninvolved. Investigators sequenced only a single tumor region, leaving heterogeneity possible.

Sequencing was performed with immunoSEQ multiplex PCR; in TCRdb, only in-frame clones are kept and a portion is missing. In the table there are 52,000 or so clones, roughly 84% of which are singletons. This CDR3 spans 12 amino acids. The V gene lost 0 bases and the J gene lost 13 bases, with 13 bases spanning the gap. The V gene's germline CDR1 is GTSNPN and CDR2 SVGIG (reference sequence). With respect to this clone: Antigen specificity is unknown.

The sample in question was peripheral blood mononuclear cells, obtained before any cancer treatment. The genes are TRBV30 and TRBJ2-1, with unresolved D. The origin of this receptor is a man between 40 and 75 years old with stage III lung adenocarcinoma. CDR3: CAWSVPGHHQFF. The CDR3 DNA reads TGTGCCTGGAGTGTACCCGGTCACCATCAGTTCTTC.